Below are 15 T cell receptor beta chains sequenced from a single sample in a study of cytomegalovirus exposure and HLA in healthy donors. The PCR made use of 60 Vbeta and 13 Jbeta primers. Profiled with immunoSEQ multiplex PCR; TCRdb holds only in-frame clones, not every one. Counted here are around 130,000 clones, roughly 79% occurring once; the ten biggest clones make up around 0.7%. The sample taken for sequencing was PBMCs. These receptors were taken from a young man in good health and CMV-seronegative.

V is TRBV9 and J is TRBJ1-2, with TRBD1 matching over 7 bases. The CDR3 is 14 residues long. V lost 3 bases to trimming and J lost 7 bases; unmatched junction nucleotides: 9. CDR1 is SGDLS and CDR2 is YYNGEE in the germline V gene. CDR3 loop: CASSEGGGVGGYTF. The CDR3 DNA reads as TGTGCCAGCAGCGAAGGGGGCGGCGTCGGTGGCTACACCTTC. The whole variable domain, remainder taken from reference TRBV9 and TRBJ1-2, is DSGVTQTPKHLITATGQRVTLRCSPRSGDLSVYWYQQSLDQGLQFLIQYYNGEERAKGNILERFSAQQFPDLHSELNLSSLELGDSALYFCASSEGGGVGGYTFGSGTRLTVV.

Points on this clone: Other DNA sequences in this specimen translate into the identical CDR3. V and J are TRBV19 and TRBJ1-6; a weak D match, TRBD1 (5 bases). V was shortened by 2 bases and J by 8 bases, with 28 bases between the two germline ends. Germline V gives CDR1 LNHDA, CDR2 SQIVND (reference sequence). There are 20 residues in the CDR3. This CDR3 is CASSIQPSQVLGRDDSPLHF. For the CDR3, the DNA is TGTGCCAGTAGTATACAACCCTCCCAGGTGTTGGGCAGGGATGATTCACCCCTCCACTTT. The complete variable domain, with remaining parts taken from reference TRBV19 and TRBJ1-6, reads DGGITQSPKYLFRKEGQNVTLSCEQNLNHDAMYWYRQDPGQGLRLIYYSQIVNDFQKGDIAEGYSVSREKKESFPLTVTSAQKNPTAFYLCASSIQPSQVLGRDDSPLHFGNGTRLTVT.

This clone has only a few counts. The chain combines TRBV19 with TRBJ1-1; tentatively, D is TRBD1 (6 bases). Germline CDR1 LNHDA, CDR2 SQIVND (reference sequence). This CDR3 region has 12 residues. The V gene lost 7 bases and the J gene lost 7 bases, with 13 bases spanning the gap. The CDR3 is CASMRQANEAFF. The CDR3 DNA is TGTGCCAGTATGAGACAGGCCAATGAAGCTTTCTTT.

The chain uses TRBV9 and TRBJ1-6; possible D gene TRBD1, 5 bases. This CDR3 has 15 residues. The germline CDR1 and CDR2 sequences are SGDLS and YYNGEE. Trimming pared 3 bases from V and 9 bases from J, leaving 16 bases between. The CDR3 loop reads CASSAEGTGGSPLHF. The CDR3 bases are TGTGCCAGCAGCGCGGAGGGGACGGGAGGTTCACCCCTCCACTTT.

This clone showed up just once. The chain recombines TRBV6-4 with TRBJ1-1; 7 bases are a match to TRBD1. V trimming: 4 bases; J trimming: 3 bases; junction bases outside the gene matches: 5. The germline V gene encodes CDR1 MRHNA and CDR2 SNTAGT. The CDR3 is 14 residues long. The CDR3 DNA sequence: TGTGCCAGCAGTGGGGACAGTGGGGACACTGAAGCTTTCTTT. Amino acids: CASSGDSGDTEAFF.

In DNA, the CDR3 is TGTGCCTGGAGTGTAGAAATTTTATGGGGTCAGGGCCTTAATGGCTACACCTTC. This sequence encodes CAWSVEILWGQGLNGYTF. The chain joins TRBV30 to TRBJ1-2; possibly TRBD1 for D (5 bases). V dropped 0 bases and J dropped 6 bases, with 26 bases sitting between them. Germline CDR1 GTSNPN, CDR2 SVGIG (reference sequence). CDR3 length: 18 residues. The variable domain in full, completed from reference TRBV30 and TRBJ1-2, reads SQTIHQWPATLVQPVGSPLSLECTVEGTSNPNLYWYRQAAGRGLQLLFYSVGIGQISSEVPQNLSASRPQDRQFILSSKKLLLSDSGFYLCAWSVEILWGQGLNGYTFGSGTRLTVV.

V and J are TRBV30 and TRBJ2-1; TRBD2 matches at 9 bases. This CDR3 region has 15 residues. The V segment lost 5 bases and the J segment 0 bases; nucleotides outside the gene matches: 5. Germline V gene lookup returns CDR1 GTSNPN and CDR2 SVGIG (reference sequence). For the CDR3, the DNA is TGTGCCTGGCGGGCGGGGGGGATCTCCTACAATGAGCAGTTCTTC. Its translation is CAWRAGGISYNEQFF.

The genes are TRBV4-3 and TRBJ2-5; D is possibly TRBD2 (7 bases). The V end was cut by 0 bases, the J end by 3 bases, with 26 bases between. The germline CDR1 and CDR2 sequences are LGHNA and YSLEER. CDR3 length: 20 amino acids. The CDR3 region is CASSQDTTAWGLAAKETQYF. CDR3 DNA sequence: TGCGCCAGCAGCCAAGATACCACGGCTTGGGGGCTAGCGGCAAAAGAGACCCAGTACTTC.

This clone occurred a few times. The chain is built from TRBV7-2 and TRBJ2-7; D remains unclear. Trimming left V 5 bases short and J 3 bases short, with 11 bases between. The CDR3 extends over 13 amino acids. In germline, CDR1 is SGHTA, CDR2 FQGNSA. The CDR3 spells CASSLTQLYEQYF. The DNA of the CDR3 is TGTGCCAGCAGCCTGACACAACTCTACGAGCAGTACTTC.

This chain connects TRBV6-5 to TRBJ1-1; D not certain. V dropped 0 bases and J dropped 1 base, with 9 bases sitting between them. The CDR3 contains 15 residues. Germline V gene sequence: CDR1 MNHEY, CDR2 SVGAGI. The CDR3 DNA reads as TGTGCCAGCAGTTACTCAGGAGGTAGGAACACTGAAGCTTTCTTT. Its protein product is CASSYSGGRNTEAFF.

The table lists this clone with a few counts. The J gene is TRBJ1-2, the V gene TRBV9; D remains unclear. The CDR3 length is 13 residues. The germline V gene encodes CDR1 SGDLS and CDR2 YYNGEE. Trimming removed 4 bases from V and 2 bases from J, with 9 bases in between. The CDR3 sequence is CASSRRGNYGYTF. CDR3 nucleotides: TGTGCCAGCAGCCGACGGGGAAACTATGGCTACACCTTC.

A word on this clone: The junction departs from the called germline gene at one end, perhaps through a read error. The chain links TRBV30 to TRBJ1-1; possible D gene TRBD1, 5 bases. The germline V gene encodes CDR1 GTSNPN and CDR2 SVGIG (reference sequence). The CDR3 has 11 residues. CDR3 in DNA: TGTGCCTGGAGTGCTGGGGCCGCTCATCTTTTT. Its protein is CAWSAGAAHLF.

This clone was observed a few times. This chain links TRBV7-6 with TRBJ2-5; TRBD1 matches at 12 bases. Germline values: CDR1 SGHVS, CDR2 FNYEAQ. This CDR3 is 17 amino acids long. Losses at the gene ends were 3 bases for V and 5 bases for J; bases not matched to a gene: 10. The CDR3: CASSLIPGQGAMETQYF. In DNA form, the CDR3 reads TGTGCCAGCAGCTTGATACCGGGACAGGGGGCGATGGAGACCCAGTACTTC.

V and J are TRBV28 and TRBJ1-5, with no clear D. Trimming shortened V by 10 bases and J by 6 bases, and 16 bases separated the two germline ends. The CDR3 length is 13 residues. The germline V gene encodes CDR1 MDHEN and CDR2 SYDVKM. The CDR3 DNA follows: TGTGCCACCGGACTCGGGGAAGGTCAGCCCCAGCATTTT. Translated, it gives CATGLGEGQPQHF.

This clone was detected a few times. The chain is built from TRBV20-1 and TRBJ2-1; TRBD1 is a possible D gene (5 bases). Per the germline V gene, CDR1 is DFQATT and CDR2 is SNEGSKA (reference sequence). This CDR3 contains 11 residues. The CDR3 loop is CSASQGNEQFF. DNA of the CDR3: TGCAGCGCTTCCCAGGGCAATGAGCAGTTCTTC.